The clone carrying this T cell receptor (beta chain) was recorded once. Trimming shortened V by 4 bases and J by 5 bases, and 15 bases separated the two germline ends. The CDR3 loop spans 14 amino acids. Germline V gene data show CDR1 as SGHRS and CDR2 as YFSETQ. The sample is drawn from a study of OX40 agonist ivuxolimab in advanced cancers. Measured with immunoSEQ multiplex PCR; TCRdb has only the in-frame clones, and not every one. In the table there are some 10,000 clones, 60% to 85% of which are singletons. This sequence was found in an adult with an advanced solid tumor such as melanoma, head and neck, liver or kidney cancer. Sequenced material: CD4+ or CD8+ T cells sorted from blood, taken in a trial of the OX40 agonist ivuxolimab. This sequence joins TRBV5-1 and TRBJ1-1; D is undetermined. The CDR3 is CASSQHGQDTEAFF. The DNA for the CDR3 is TGCGCCAGCAGCCAGCATGGGCAGGATACTGAAGCTTTCTTT.